This TCR beta chain was sequenced during a study of blood T cells in healthy people across ages. Study findings and constraints: Strongly correlated with naive T cell percentage was TCR beta diversity.

Healthy Russian Caucasian donors spanned ages about 6 to 90 years. Staff drew around 10 milliliters of peripheral blood from each donor. Notes on this clonotype: What it binds is not known.

J gave up 2 bases and V 3 bases, and 4 bases lay outside the gene matches. The CDR3 is made up of 16 amino acids. Germline loops: CDR1 SGDLS, CDR2 YYNGEE. PCR was performed a second time for roughly 7 to 12 cycles using a sample-barcoded 5' primer and a J-beta primer mix. TCRdb re-analysed the 5' RACE reads in MiXCR, keeping a single row per CDR3 protein. Counted here are 700,000 to 850,000 distinct CDR3 sequences, about 55% occurring once; the ten biggest clones make up approximately 40%. This TCR derives from a man older than 75 in good health. Sequencing was performed on blood. V usage is TRBV9 and J usage is TRBJ2-7, with 14 bases identical to TRBD2. CDR3 region: CASSDGLAGGPYEQYF. DNA for the CDR3: TGTGCCAGCAGCGACGGACTAGCGGGAGGCCCCTACGAGCAGTACTTC.